In its sample, the clone carrying this T cell receptor (beta chain) was seen many times. Its antigen is not known. The sample comes from a study of identical twins. Study outcomes and limitations: Out-of-frame alpha sequences shared between twins exhibited an excess of low generation probability.

MiXCR, applied by TCRdb to the 5' RACE reads, yields one record per CDR3 protein. Here the sample spans about 240,000 distinct CDR3 sequences, approximately 7.9% being singletons. This CDR3 contains 16 residues. CDR1 is MNHEY and CDR2 is SMNVEV in the germline V gene (reference sequence). Trimming at V came to 4 bases and at J to 6 bases, leaving 12 bases not matched to a gene. These data also featured in a second study, about yellow fever vaccine responses in identical twins.

The chain combines TRBV27 with TRBJ2-7; TRBD2 aligns across 10 bases. The TCR was taken from a woman in her late teens or twenties in good health. The sample was CD8+ T cells sorted from blood. The CDR3 protein is CASSSPSSGSVSEQYF. The CDR3 nucleotides are TGTGCCAGCAGTTCTCCTTCTAGCGGGAGTGTCTCCGAGCAGTACTTC.